The clone carrying this T cell receptor beta chain is medium-sized by share. Its antigen is still unknown. The data were obtained in a study of T cell repertoires in aging, cancer and after chemotherapy. About the study: Six age groups, ranging from 30 or younger to 70 or older, included the donors. The full dataset contained about 10 million TCR reads.

TCR beta rearrangements were amplified from peripheral blood genomic DNA. Multiplex touch-down PCR with TRB-A/B primers amplified rearranged V-D-J TRB sequences. TCRdb re-analysed the multiplex PCR reads in MiXCR, keeping a single row per CDR3 protein. This sample yields 6,000 to 9,000 distinct CDR3 sequences, of which approximately 35% are seen a single time; around 5% belongs to the top ten. Study-wide points: These repertoire data do not allow conclusions about immunological memory after chemotherapy. Age-matched healthy donors had significantly more diverse, less clonal blood TCR repertoires than untreated cancer patients.

The length of the CDR3 is 14 residues. Trimming removed 1 base from V and 1 base from J, with 7 bases in between. Germline CDR1 SGHAT, CDR2 FQDESV (reference sequence). The chain is built from TRBV11-1 and TRBJ2-5; D unclear. The clonotype was recovered from a human donor in good health. What was sequenced was blood. CDR3 in amino acids: CASSLGLSQETQYF. CDR3 DNA: TGTGCCAGCAGCTTAGGGCTCAGCCAAGAGACCCAGTACTTC.